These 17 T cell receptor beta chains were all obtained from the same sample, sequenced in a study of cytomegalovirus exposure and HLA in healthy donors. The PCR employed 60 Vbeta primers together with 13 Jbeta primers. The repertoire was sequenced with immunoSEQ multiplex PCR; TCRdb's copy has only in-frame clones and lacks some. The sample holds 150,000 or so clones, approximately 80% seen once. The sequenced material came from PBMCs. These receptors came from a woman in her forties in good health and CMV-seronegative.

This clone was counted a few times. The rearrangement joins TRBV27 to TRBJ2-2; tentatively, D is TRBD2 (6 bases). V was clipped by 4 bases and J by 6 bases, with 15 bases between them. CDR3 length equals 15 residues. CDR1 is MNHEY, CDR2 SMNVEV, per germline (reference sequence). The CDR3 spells CASSSSGWVAGELFF. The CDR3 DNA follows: TGTGCCAGCAGTTCGAGCGGGTGGGTCGCCGGGGAGCTGTTTTTT.

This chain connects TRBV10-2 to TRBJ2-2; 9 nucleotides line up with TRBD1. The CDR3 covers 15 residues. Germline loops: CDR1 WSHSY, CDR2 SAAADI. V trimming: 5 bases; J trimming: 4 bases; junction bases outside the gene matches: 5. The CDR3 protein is CASSITGGGTGELFF. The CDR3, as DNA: TGCGCCAGCAGTATTACAGGGGGCGGCACCGGGGAGCTGTTTTTT.

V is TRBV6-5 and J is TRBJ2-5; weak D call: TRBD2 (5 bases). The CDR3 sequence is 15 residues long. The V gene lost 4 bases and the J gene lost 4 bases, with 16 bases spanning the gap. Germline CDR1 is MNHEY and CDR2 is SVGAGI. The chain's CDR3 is CASSSPGNVIETQYF. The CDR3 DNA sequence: TGTGCCAGCAGTTCCCCCGGGAACGTCATAGAGACCCAGTACTTC.

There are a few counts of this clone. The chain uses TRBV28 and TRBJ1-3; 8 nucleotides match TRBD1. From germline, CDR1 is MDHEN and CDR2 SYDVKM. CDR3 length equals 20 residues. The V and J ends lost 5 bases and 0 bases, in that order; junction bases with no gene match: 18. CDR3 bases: TGTGCCAGCAGTATTTTCTGGACAGGGTATCTCCCTACCTCTGGAAACACCATATATTTT. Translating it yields CASSIFWTGYLPTSGNTIYF.

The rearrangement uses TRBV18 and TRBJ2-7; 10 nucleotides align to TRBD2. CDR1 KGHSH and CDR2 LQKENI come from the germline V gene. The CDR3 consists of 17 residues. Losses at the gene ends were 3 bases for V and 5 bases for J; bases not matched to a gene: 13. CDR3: CASSPLASGRARDEQYF. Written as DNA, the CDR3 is TGTGCCAGCTCACCTTTGGCGAGCGGGAGGGCCAGGGACGAGCAGTACTTC.

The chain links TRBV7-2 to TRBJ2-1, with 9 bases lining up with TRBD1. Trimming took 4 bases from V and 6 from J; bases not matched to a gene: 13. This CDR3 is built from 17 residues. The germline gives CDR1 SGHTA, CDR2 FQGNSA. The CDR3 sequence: CASSSMIGTGTVNEQFF. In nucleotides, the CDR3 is TGTGCCAGCAGCTCCATGATAGGGACAGGGACCGTCAATGAGCAGTTCTTC.

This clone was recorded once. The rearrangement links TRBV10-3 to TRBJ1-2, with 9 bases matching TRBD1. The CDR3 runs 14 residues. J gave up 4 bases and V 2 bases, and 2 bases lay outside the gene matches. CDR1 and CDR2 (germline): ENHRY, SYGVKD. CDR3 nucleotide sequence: TGTGCCATCAGTGAGACGACAGGGGGCTATGGCTACACCTTC. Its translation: CAISETTGGYGYTF.

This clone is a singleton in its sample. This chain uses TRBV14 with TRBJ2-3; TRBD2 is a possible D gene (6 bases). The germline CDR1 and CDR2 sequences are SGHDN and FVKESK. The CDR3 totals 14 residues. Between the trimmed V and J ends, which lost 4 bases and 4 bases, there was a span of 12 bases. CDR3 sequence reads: CASSPWTNPDTQYF. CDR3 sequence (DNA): TGTGCCAGCAGCCCCTGGACTAATCCAGATACGCAGTATTTT.

CDR3 sequence: CASSLQYGYTF. CDR3 DNA sequence: TGTGCCAGCAGTTTACAGTATGGCTACACCTTC. V and J are TRBV28 and TRBJ1-2, with D unresolved. This CDR3 has 11 residues. Trimming removed 2 bases from V and 5 bases from J, with 3 bases in between. Per the germline V gene, CDR1 is MDHEN and CDR2 is SYDVKM.

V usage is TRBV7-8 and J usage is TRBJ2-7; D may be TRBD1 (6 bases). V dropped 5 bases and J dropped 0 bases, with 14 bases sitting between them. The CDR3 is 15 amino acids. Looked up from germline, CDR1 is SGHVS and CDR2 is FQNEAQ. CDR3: CASSPNRVHSYEQYF. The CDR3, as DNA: TGTGCCAGCAGCCCTAACAGGGTCCACTCCTACGAGCAGTACTTC. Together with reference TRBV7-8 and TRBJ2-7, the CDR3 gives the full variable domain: GAGVSQSPRYKVAKRGQDVALRCDPISGHVSLFWYQQALGQGPEFLTYFQNEAQLDKSGLPSDRFFAERPEGSVSTLKIQRTQQEDSAVYLCASSPNRVHSYEQYFGPGTRLTVT.

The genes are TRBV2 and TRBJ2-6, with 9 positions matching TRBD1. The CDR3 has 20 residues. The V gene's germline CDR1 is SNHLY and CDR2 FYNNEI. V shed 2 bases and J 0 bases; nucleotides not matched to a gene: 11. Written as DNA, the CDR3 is TGTGCCAGCAGTGAAAGGGGTTTTGGGACAGGGCCCTCTGGGGCCAACGTCCTGACTTTC. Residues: CASSERGFGTGPSGANVLTF.

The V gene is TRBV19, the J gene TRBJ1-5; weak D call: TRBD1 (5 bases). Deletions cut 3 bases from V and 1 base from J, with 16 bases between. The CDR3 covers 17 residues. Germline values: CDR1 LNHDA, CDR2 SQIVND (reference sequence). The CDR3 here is CASSIRQGTKSNQPQHF. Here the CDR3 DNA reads TGTGCCAGTAGTATTCGCCAGGGCACTAAGAGCAATCAGCCCCAGCATTTT.

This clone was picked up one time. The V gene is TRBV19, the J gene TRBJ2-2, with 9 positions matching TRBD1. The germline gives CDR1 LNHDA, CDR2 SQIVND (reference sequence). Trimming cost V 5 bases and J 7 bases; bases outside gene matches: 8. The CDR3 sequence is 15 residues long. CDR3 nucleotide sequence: TGTGCCAGTAGTCCACTAGGACAGGGGAGCGGGGAGCTGTTTTTT. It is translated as CASSPLGQGSGELFF. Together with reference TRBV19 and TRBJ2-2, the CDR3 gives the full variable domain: DGGITQSPKYLFRKEGQNVTLSCEQNLNHDAMYWYRQDPGQGLRLIYYSQIVNDFQKGDIAEGYSVSREKKESFPLTVTSAQKNPTAFYLCASSPLGQGSGELFFGEGSRLTVL.

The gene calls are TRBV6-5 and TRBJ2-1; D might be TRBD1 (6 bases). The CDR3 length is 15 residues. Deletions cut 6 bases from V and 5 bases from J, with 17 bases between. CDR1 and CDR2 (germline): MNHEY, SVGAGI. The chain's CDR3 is CASSLNRDTDNEQFF. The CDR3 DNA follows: TGTGCCAGCAGCCTGAACCGGGACACCGACAATGAGCAGTTCTTC.

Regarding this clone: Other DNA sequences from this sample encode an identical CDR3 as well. The CDR3 DNA follows: TGTGCCAGCAGCGCAAACACAGGGGATGGCTACACCTTC. Translated, it gives CASSANTGDGYTF. The chain recombines TRBV7-9 with TRBJ1-2, with 7 bases that match TRBD1. Germline values: CDR1 SEHNR, CDR2 FQNEAQ (reference sequence). The CDR3 sequence is 13 residues long. V lost 5 bases to trimming and J lost 6 bases; unmatched junction nucleotides: 6.

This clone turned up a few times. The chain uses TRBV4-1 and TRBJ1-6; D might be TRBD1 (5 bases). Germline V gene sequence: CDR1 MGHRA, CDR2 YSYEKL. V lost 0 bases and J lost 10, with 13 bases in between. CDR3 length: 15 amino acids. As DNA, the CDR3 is TGCGCCAGCAGCCAAGAGAAAGGGGCAGGATCACCCCTCCACTTT. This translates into CASSQEKGAGSPLHF.

In nucleotides, the CDR3 is TGTGCCATCAGTGACTTGGGACAGGGGGACGAGCAGTACTTC. Amino acid sequence: CAISDLGQGDEQYF. The chain couples TRBV10-3 to TRBJ2-7; 11 bases match TRBD1. CDR3 length equals 14 residues. The junction had 3 bases not matched to a gene; V was cut back by 3 bases and J by 5 bases. Looked up from germline, CDR1 is ENHRY and CDR2 is SYGVKD.